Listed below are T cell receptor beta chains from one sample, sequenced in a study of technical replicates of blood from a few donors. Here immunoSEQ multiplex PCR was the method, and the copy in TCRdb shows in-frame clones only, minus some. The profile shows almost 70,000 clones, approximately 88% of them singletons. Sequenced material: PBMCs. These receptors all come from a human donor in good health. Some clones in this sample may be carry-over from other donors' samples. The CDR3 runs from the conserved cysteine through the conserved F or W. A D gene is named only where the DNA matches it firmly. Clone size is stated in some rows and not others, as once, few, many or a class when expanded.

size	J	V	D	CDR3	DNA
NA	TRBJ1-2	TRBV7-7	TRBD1	CASSLPGGAFLDGYTF	TGTGCCAGCAGCTTACCAGGGGGCGCTTTTTTGGATGGCTACACCTTC
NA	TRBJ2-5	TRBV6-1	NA	CASSAPRGRETQYF	TGTGCCAGCAGTGCCCCCAGGGGAAGAGAGACCCAGTACTTC
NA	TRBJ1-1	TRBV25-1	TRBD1	CASRRTGLATEAFF	TGTGCCAGCCGCCGGACAGGGCTAGCCACTGAAGCTTTCTTT
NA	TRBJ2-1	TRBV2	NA	CASTTANEQFF	TGTGCCAGCACGACAGCCAATGAGCAGTTCTTC
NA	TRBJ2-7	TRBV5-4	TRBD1	CASSRTGKIEREQYF	TGTGCCAGCAGCAGGACAGGGAAGATTGAGAGGGAGCAGTACTTC
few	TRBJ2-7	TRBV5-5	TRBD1	CASSEGQAALYEQYF	TGTGCCAGCAGCGAGGGACAGGCCGCTCTCTACGAGCAGTACTTC
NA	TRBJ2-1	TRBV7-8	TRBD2	CASSLGGTRDNEQFF	TGTGCCAGCAGCTTAGGAGGGACTAGGGACAATGAGCAGTTCTTC
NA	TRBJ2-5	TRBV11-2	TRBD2	CASSLGGGQETQYF	TGTGCCAGCAGCTTAGGGGGGGGCCAAGAGACCCAGTACTTC
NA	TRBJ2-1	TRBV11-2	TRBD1	CASSVTGAAPYNEQFF	TGTGCCAGCAGCGTCACAGGGGCTGCGCCCTACAATGAGCAGTTCTTC
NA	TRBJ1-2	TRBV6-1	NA	CASRKRDGYTF	TGTGCCAGCAGGAAGAGGGATGGCTACACCTTC
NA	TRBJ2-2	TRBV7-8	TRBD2	CASSQTSGISGELFF	TGTGCCAGCAGCCAGACTAGCGGGATTTCCGGGGAGCTGTTTTTT
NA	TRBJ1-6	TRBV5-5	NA	CASSPSGSPSSYNSPLHF	TGTGCCAGCAGCCCATCGGGGAGTCCGAGCTCCTATAATTCACCCCTCCACTTT
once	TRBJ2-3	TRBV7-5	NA	CVRSDKGARDTQYF	TGTGTCAGAAGCGATAAGGGGGCGAGAGATACGCAGTATTTT
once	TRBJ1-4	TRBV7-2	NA	CASSLVGRVGEKLFF	TGTGCCAGCAGCTTAGTAGGCAGGGTTGGGGAAAAACTGTTTTTT
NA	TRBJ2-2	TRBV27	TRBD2	CASSPGTSGRWTGELFF	TGTGCCAGCAGCCCAGGGACTAGCGGGAGGTGGACCGGGGAGCTGTTTTTT
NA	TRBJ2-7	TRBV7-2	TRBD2	CASSLTSGGLNSYEQYF	TGTGCCAGCAGTTTAACTAGCGGGGGATTAAACTCCTACGAGCAGTACTTC
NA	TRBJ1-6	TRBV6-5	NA	CASSLLMYNSPLHF	TGTGCCAGCAGTCTCCTAATGTACAATTCACCCCTCCACTTT
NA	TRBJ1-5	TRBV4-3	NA	CASSQERGPGQPQHF	TGCGCCAGCAGCCAAGAACGTGGTCCAGGGCAGCCCCAGCATTTT
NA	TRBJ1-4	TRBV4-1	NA	CASSQGRGNEKLFF	TGCGCCAGCAGCCAAGGGCGCGGAAATGAAAAACTGTTTTTT
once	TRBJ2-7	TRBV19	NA	CASSPGASYEQYF	TGTGCCAGTAGTCCAGGGGCGTCCTACGAGCAGTACTTC
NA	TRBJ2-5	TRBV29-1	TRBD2	CSVSGLALQETQYF	TGCAGCGTCTCGGGACTAGCGCTACAAGAGACCCAGTACTTC
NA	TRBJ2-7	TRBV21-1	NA	CASRMTGGPSGEQYF	TGTGCCAGCAGAATGACAGGGGGCCCTTCGGGGGAGCAGTACTTC
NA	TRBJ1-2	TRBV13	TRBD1	CASSFVGGEGYTF	TGTGCCAGCAGCTTTGTAGGGGGCGAAGGCTACACCTTC
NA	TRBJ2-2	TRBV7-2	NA	CASSYGSNTGELFF	TGTGCCAGCAGCTACGGGAGTAACACCGGGGAGCTGTTTTTT
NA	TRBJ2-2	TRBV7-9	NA	CASSTTGSTGELFF	TGTGCCAGCAGCACCACAGGGAGCACCGGGGAGCTGTTTTTT
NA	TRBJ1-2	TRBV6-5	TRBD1	CASSSNPRDRGYGYTF	TGTGCCAGCAGTTCCAACCCCCGGGACAGGGGATATGGCTACACCTTC
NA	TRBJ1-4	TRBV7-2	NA	CASSLGQGNEKLFF	TGTGCCAGCAGCTTAGGGCAGGGGAATGAAAAACTGTTTTTT
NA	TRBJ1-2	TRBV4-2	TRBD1	CASSQLGGTGRGYGYTF	TGTGCCAGCAGCCAATTAGGGGGGACAGGGAGGGGCTATGGCTACACCTTC
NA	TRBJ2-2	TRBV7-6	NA	CASSVGGNTGELFF	TGTGCCAGCAGCGTCGGGGGAAACACCGGGGAGCTGTTTTTT
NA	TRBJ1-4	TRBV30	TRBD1	CARSQGATNEKLFF	TGTGCCAGATCTCAGGGGGCAACTAATGAAAAACTGTTTTTT
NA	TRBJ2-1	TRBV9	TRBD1	CASAGQGDNEQFF	TGTGCCAGTGCCGGACAGGGGGACAATGAGCAGTTCTTC
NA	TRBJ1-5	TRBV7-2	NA	CASSLGGRGNQPQHF	TGTGCCAGCAGCTTAGGGGGGAGGGGCAATCAGCCCCAGCATTTT
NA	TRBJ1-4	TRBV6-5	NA	CASRLRVRNNEKLFF	TGTGCCAGCAGGCTCCGGGTAAGAAATAATGAAAAACTGTTTTTT
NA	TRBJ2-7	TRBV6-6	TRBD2	CATGLANYEQYF	TGTGCCACCGGACTAGCGAATTACGAGCAGTACTTC
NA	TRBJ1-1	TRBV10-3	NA	CAIGETLETEAFF	TGTGCCATCGGAGAAACGCTTGAGACTGAAGCTTTCTTT
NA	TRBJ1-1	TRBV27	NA	CASSLSGGAHTEAFF	TGTGCCAGCAGTCTCAGTGGGGGGGCACACACTGAAGCTTTCTTT
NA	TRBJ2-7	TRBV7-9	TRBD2	CASSLGGLAGSYEQYF	TGTGCCAGCAGCTTAGGGGGCCTAGCGGGCTCCTACGAGCAGTACTTC
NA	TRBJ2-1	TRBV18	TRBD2	CASSPPSGSSGEQFF	TGTGCCAGCTCACCGCCTAGCGGGAGCTCGGGTGAGCAGTTCTTC
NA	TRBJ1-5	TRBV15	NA	CATSRDLQPQHF	TGTGCCACCAGCAGAGATCTTCAGCCCCAGCATTTT
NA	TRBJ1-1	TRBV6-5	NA	CASSYEIRGSKAFF	TGTGCCAGCAGTTACGAAATCCGGGGGTCGAAAGCTTTCTTT
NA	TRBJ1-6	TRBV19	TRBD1	CASSKEGASSPLHF	TGTGCCAGTAGCAAAGAGGGGGCGAGTTCACCCCTCCACTTT
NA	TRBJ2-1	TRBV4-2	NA	CASSQGQYNEQFF	TGTGCCAGCAGCCAGGGACAATACAATGAGCAGTTCTTC
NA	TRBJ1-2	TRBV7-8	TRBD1	CASSLGQGGGYTF	TGTGCCAGCAGCTTAGGGCAGGGGGGTGGCTACACCTTC
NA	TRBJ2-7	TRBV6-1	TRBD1	CASSYDRAAYEQYF	TGTGCCAGCAGTTATGACAGGGCAGCCTACGAGCAGTACTTC
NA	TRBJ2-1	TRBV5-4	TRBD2	CASSPGTRNYNEQFF	TGTGCCAGCAGCCCCGGGACTAGAAACTACAATGAGCAGTTCTTC
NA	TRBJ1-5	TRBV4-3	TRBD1	CASSQDHGQGYQPQHF	TGCGCCAGCAGCCAAGATCACGGACAGGGGTATCAGCCCCAGCATTTT
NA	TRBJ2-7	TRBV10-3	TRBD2	CAIRELAGSYEQYF	TGTGCCATCAGGGAACTAGCGGGCAGCTACGAGCAGTACTTC
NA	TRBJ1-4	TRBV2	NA	CASSFRGAPGATNEKLFF	TGTGCCAGCAGCTTTCGTGGGGCCCCGGGGGCAACTAATGAAAAACTGTTTTTT